This T cell receptor (beta chain) emerged from a study of blood T cells in healthy people across ages. This CDR3 region has 17 residues. Through a sample-barcoded 5' primer and a J-beta primer mix, a second PCR was run for roughly 7 to 11 cycles. TCRdb analysed the 5' RACE reads with MiXCR anew, one entry per CDR3 protein. The sample has roughly 640,000 distinct CDR3 sequences, approximately 30% seen once. This clonotype has a handful of counts. A much larger clone lies one base from this, so it may be a read error. The specimen was blood. The rearrangement joins TRBV12-3 or TRBV12-4 to TRBJ2-1, with 10 positions matching TRBD2. Gene TRBJ2-7 matches the end of the DNA better, so the J call may be wrong. The TCR sequence derives from a woman older than 75 in good health. CDR3 bases: TGTGCCAGCAGTCCTCAAGCGGGGGGGCACTCCTACAATGAGCAGTACTTC. Translating it yields CASSPQAGGHSYNEQYF.